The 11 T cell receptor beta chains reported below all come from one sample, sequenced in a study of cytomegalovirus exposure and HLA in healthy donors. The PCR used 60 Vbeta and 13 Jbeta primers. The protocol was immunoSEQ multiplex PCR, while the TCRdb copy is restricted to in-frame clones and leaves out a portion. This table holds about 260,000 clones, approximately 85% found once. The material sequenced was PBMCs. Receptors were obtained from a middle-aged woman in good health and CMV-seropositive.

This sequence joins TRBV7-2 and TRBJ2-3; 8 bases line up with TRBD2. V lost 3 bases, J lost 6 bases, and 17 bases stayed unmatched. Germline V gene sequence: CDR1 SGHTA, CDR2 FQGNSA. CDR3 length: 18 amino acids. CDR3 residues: CASSFKAGRVPQADTQYF. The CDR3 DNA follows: TGTGCCAGCAGCTTTAAGGCCGGGAGGGTCCCCCAGGCCGATACGCAGTATTTT.

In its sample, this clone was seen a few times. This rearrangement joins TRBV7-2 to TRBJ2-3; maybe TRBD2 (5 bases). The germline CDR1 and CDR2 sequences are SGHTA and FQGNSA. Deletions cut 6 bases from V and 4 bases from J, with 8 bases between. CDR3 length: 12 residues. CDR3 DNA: TGTGCCAGCAGGGGAGAGGCAGATACGCAGTATTTT. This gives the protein CASRGEADTQYF.

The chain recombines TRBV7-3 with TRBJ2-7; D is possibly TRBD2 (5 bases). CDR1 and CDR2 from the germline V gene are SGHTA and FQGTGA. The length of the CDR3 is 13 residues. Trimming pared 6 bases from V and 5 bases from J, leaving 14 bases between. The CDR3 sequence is CASSSSPGNEQYF. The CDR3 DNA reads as TGTGCCAGCAGTTCGTCCCCGGGGAACGAGCAGTACTTC.

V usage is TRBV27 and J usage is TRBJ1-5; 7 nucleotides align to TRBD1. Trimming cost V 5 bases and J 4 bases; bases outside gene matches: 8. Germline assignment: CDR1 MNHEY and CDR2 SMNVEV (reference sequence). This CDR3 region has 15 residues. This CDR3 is CASSPNRGWNQPQHF. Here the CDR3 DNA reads TGTGCCAGCAGTCCCAACAGGGGCTGGAATCAGCCCCAGCATTTT.

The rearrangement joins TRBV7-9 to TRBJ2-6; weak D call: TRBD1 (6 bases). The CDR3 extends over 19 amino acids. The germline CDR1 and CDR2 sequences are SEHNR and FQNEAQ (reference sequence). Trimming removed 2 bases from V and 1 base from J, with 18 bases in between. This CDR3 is CASSLRPLQTGSGANVLTF. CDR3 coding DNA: TGTGCCAGCAGCTTAAGACCGCTACAAACAGGGTCTGGGGCCAACGTCCTGACTTTC.

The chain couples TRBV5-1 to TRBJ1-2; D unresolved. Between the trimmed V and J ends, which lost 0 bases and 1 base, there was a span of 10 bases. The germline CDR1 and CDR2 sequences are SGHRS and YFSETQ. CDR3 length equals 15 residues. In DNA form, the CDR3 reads TGCGCCAGCAGCTTGGGAGGAGACTATAACTATGGCTACACCTTC. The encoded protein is CASSLGGDYNYGYTF.

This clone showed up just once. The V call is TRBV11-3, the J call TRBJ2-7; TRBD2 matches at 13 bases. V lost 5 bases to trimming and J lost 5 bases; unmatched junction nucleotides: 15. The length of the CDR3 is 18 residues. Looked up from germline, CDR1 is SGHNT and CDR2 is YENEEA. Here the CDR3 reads CASSPIRTSGSWIHEQYF. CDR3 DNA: TGTGCCAGCAGCCCTATTCGGACTAGCGGGAGTTGGATCCACGAGCAGTACTTC.

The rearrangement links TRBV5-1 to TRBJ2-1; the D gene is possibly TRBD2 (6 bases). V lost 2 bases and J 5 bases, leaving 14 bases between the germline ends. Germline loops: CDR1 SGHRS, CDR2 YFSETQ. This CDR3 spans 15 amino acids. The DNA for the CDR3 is TGCGCCAGCAGCTTCGTCGGGAGTCCGGACAATGAGCAGTTCTTC. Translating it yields CASSFVGSPDNEQFF.

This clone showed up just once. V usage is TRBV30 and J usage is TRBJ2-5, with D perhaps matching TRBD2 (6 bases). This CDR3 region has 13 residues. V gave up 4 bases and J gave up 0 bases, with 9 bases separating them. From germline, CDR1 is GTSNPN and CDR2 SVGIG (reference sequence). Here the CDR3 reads CAWTGVNQETQYF. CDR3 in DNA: TGTGCCTGGACGGGGGTGAACCAAGAGACCCAGTACTTC.

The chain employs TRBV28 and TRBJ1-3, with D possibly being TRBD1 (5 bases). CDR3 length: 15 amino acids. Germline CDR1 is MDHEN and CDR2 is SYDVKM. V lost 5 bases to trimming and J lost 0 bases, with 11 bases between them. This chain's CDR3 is CASSPTGFSGNTIYF. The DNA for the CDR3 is TGTGCCAGCAGTCCTACAGGCTTCTCTGGAAACACCATATATTTT.

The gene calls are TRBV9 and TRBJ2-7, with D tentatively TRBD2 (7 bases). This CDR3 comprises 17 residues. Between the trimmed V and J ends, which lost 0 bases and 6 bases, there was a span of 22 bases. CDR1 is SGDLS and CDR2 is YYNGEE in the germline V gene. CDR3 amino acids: CASSVEGGALGTTEQYF. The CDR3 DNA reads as TGTGCCAGCAGCGTAGAGGGGGGGGCCTTAGGGACTACCGAGCAGTACTTC.